This T cell receptor beta chain was captured in a study of shared clonotypes between healthy human individuals. Study-wide results and caveats: Generally, estimated richness proved larger in naive subsets than it did in memory subsets.

V lost 6 bases and J lost 3, with 12 bases in between. Germline CDR1 and CDR2: MNHNS and SASEGT. This CDR3 spans 13 amino acids. An even split of each subset's genomic DNA across several immunoSEQ plates was performed. Each replicate PCR on the sorted subsets used approximately 180 ng DNA (around 31,000 T cell genomes). Sequencing used immunoSEQ multiplex PCR; TCRdb keeps in-frame clones, though not all of them. The sample yields 950,000 to 1,300,000 clones, about 75% seen once. CD4+ cells were split into CD45RA+ naive and CD45RA-negative memory subsets. In regard to this clone: What it binds is unknown.

Material: memory CD4+ T cells sorted from blood. Specified subset: CD45RA-negative fraction. The chain joins TRBV6-1 to TRBJ2-7; D is uncertain. The source is a man aged 18 to 30 in good health. This chain's CDR3 is CASRAIGVYEQYF. The CDR3 coding sequence is TGTGCCAGCAGGGCCATAGGTGTCTACGAGCAGTACTTC.